These 29 T cell receptor beta chains share one sample of origin, sequenced in a study of T cell repertoires in cytomegalovirus infection. These receptors have no known antigen. TCRdb re-called the reads with MiXCR, one entry per CDR3 protein. The data hold approximately 730,000 distinct CDR3 sequences, with about 28% observed a single time. The material was cultured CD8+ T cells from PBMCs, obtained from culture after CMV antigen stimulation. The receptors stem from a human donor in good health (CMV status not recorded). Some clones in this sample may be carry-over from other donors' samples.

This clonotype came up many times. The rearrangement joins TRBV7-2 to TRBJ2-7, with D unclear. CDR1 is SGHTA and CDR2 is FQGNSA in the germline V gene. The CDR3 runs 13 residues. V was clipped by 2 bases and J by 5 bases, with 10 bases between them. The CDR3 nucleotides read TGTGCCAGCAGCTTAAACAGTCTCAACGAGCAGTACGTC. Translated: CASSLNSLNEQYV.

This clonotype appeared a few times. The rearrangement links TRBV7-9 to TRBJ1-4; D may be TRBD1 (5 bases). There are 15 residues in the CDR3. Germline CDR1 reads SEHNR; CDR2 reads FQNEAQ (reference sequence). Trimming removed 2 bases at V and 4 bases at J, with 11 bases between. This CDR3 is CASSLRGQINEKLFF. The CDR3, as DNA: TGTGCCAGCAGCTTACGAGGACAAATTAATGAAAAACTGTTTTTT. Based on the CDR3 plus reference TRBV7-9 and TRBJ1-4, the full variable domain is DTGVSQNPRHKITKRGQNVTFRCDPISEHNRLYWYRQTLGQGPEFLTYFQNEAQLEKSRLLSDRFSAERPKGSFSTLEIQRTEQGDSAMYLCASSLRGQINEKLFFGSGTQLSVL.

The rearrangement uses TRBV7-9 and TRBJ2-7; D tentatively reads TRBD1 or TRBD2 (6 bases each). V gave up 2 bases and J gave up 2 bases, with 13 bases separating them. The CDR3 spans 15 residues. Germline V gene lookup returns CDR1 SEHNR and CDR2 FQNEAQ (reference sequence). The CDR3 region is CASSLTGARTYEQYF. CDR3 sequence (DNA): TGTGCCAGCAGCTTAACGGGGGCAAGAACCTACGAGCAGTACTTC.

This clonotype has more than one count but fewer than ten. The chain is built from TRBV29-1 and TRBJ2-1; the D gene is possibly TRBD2 (6 bases). CDR3 length: 14 residues. Germline lookup yields CDR1 SQVTM and CDR2 ANQGSEA. The V end was cut by 4 bases, the J end by 0 bases, with 10 bases between. The CDR3 loop is CSVGGGNSYNEQFF. The CDR3 region has the DNA TGCAGCGTTGGAGGAGGGAACTCCTACAATGAGCAGTTCTTC.

V is TRBV20-1 and J is TRBJ2-7; 7 positions match TRBD1. This CDR3 region has 14 residues. V was pared by 3 bases and J by 1 base, with 6 bases of the junction left unmatched. CDR1 and CDR2 (germline): DFQATT, SNEGSKA (reference sequence). The CDR3, as DNA: TGCAGTGCTAGCGGGACAGAGTTTTCCTACGAGCAGTACGTC. Its protein is CSASGTEFSYEQYV.

This clonotype was found a few times. The J gene is TRBJ1-5, the V gene TRBV28; D remains ambiguous. The CDR3 is 14 amino acids. Germline CDR1 reads MDHEN; CDR2 reads SYDVKM. With 10 bases removed from V and 0 bases from J, the gap between germline ends came to 13 bases. For the CDR3, the DNA is TGTGCCATTCCTGGGGAGGTTAGCAATCAGCCCCAGCATTTT. It encodes CAIPGEVSNQPQHF. The entire variable domain, with the rest obtained from reference TRBV28 and TRBJ1-5, is as follows: DVKVTQSSRYLVKRTGEKVFLECVQDMDHENMFWYRQDPGLGLRLIYFSYDVKMKEKGDIPEGYSVSREKKERFSLILESASTNQTSMYLCAIPGEVSNQPQHFGDGTRLSIL.

This clonotype was counted a few times. This sequence joins TRBV27 and TRBJ2-7; D is ambiguous. Germline lookup yields CDR1 MNHEY and CDR2 SMNVEV (reference sequence). The CDR3 consists of 13 residues. Deletions cut 6 bases from V and 5 bases from J, with 14 bases between. The CDR3 sequence: CASSPLGYDEQYV. CDR3 nucleotide sequence: TGTGCCAGCAGCCCTTTGGGATACGACGAGCAGTACGTC.

The chain couples TRBV27 to TRBJ2-1, with D hard to call. V lost 0 bases, J lost 8 bases, and 11 bases lay in between. The length of the CDR3 is 14 residues. CDR1 is MNHEY and CDR2 is SMNVEV in the germline V gene (reference sequence). The CDR3: CASSLSVVWDEQFF. CDR3 in DNA: TGTGCCAGCAGTTTATCGGTAGTGTGGGATGAGCAGTTCTTC.

Ten or more counts support this clonotype. This chain links TRBV6-4 with TRBJ2-2; 7 nucleotides line up with TRBD2. The ends lost 2 bases at V and 6 bases at J; junction bases unmatched: 0. CDR1 and CDR2 from the germline V gene are MRHNA and SNTAGT. The CDR3 spans 13 residues. CDR3 DNA sequence: TGTGCCAGCAGTGACGGGGGGGCCGGGGAGCTGTTTTTT. Translation gives CASSDGGAGELFF.

The chain is built from TRBV25-1 and TRBJ1-1; 9 bases align to TRBD1. CDR1 and CDR2 from the germline V gene are MGHDK and SYGVNS. The trim removed 5 bases at V and 0 bases at J, leaving 13 bases unmatched. The length of the CDR3 is 18 residues. The CDR3: CASSPTVRDRVVNTEAFF. The CDR3 bases are TGTGCCAGCAGTCCGACCGTCCGGGACAGGGTTGTGAACACTGAAGCTTTCTTT.

J is TRBJ1-2 and V is TRBV9; D not resolved. V shed 0 bases and J shed 4 bases, with 10 bases lying between them. Germline V gene data show CDR1 as SGDLS and CDR2 as YYNGEE. This CDR3 region has 14 residues. CDR3 loop: CASSVGTDFYGYTF. CDR3 coding DNA: TGTGCCAGCAGCGTAGGAACAGACTTCTATGGCTACACCTTC.

The sample holds a few counts of this clonotype. The chain recombines TRBV15 with TRBJ2-1; no clear D gene. The length of the CDR3 is 14 residues. Germline V gene data show CDR1 as LNHNV and CDR2 as YYDKDF (reference sequence). The ends were cut back, 0 bases at V and 6 bases at J, with 9 bases in the middle. The CDR3 bases are TGTGCCACCAGCAGAGACGCTATCCGCAATGAGCAGTTCTTC. Encoded protein: CATSRDAIRNEQFF.

The chain carries TRBV7-8 and TRBJ2-7, with D unresolved. V was cut by 2 bases and J by 3 bases, with 14 bases left in between. The CDR3 totals 15 residues. Germline loops: CDR1 SGHVS, CDR2 FQNEAQ. DNA of the CDR3: TGTGCCAGCAGCTTATCCACGGCGTTAGTCTACGAGCAGTACTTC. Amino acid sequence: CASSLSTALVYEQYF.

The V gene is TRBV7-6, the J gene TRBJ2-5; D gene unclear. The CDR3 runs 14 residues. Trimming took 5 bases from V and 5 from J, leaving 15 bases between them. Per germline, CDR1 SGHVS and CDR2 FNYEAQ. As DNA, the CDR3 is TGTGCCAGCAGCCATACCGGGCCCTCGGAGACCCAGTACTTC. Amino acid sequence: CASSHTGPSETQYF.

A few counts support this clonotype. This chain uses TRBV27 with TRBJ1-1; D unclear. CDR1 and CDR2 (germline): MNHEY, SMNVEV (reference sequence). There are 14 residues in the CDR3. Trimming left V 0 bases short and J 5 bases short, with 10 bases between. The CDR3 region is CASSLSAGGTEAFF. CDR3 sequence (DNA): TGTGCCAGCAGTTTATCCGCGGGAGGTACTGAAGCTTTCTTT.

Only a few counts were recorded for this clonotype. V and J are TRBV11-2 and TRBJ2-3; perhaps TRBD1 as D (5 bases). CDR1 is SGHAT, CDR2 FQNNGV, per germline. The V end was cut by 5 bases, the J end by 2 bases, with 17 bases between. CDR3 length: 16 residues. CDR3 residues: CASSPQGGELTDTQYF. CDR3 bases: TGTGCCAGCAGCCCTCAGGGCGGAGAACTCACAGATACGCAGTATTTT.

This clonotype was detected a few times. At one of its ends the junction is not consistent with the germline gene, which may arise from a read error. The V gene is TRBV7-7, the J gene TRBJ2-1; no firm D call. The germline V gene encodes CDR1 SSHAT and CDR2 FNYEAQ (reference sequence). The CDR3 contains 15 residues. The CDR3 region is CASSKTISSYNEQFF. The DNA of the CDR3 is TGTGCTAGCAGCAAGACCATTAGCTCCTACAATGAGCAGTTCTTC.

This clonotype came up a few times. V and J are TRBV7-9 and TRBJ1-2, with 7 nucleotides matching TRBD1. The CDR3 spans 15 residues. The V gene's germline CDR1 is SEHNR and CDR2 FQNEAQ (reference sequence). J gave up 7 bases and V 7 bases, and 15 bases lay outside the gene matches. CDR3 nucleotide sequence: TGTGCCAGCATCCTATTACAGGGGATAATGGCTGGCTACACCTTC. Protein: CASILLQGIMAGYTF.

The J gene is TRBJ2-1, the V gene TRBV4-1, with 9 bases matching TRBD1. CDR3 size: 19 residues. Trimming at V came to 0 bases and at J to 7 bases, leaving 16 bases not matched to a gene. CDR1 is MGHRA and CDR2 is YSYEKL in the germline V gene. As DNA, the CDR3 is TGCGCCAGCAGCCAAGAAGAGGGGGACAGGGCATTCAGTTGGAATGAGCAGTTCTTC. Translated: CASSQEEGDRAFSWNEQFF.

This clonotype was detected only a few times. This sequence joins TRBV9 and TRBJ2-3; D may be TRBD2 (5 bases). With 3 bases removed from V and 2 bases from J, the gap between germline ends came to 13 bases. Germline V gene lookup returns CDR1 SGDLS and CDR2 YYNGEE. This CDR3 spans 15 amino acids. CDR3 in amino acids: CASSADSYPTDTQYF. DNA of the CDR3: TGTGCCAGCAGCGCGGACTCCTACCCCACAGATACGCAGTATTTT. The variable domain in full, completed from reference TRBV9 and TRBJ2-3, reads DSGVTQTPKHLITATGQRVTLRCSPRSGDLSVYWYQQSLDQGLQFLIQYYNGEERAKGNILERFSAQQFPDLHSELNLSSLELGDSALYFCASSADSYPTDTQYFGPGTRLTVL.

The CDR3 nucleotides read TGTGCCAACCCCCCTCTTAGCGGACAAGAGACCCAGTACTTC. It is translated as CANPPLSGQETQYF. The rearrangement joins TRBV2 to TRBJ2-5; the D gene is possibly TRBD2 (6 bases). The CDR3 is made up of 14 amino acids. Trimming pared 10 bases from V and 2 bases from J, leaving 17 bases between. Germline V gene sequence: CDR1 SNHLY, CDR2 FYNNEI.

This clonotype was counted ten times or more. The V gene is TRBV7-6, the J gene TRBJ1-1; tentatively, D is TRBD1 (5 bases). The V gene lost 1 base and the J gene lost 0 bases, with 9 bases spanning the gap. The CDR3 runs to 15 residues. CDR1 and CDR2 (germline): SGHVS, FNYEAQ. CDR3 bases: TGTGCCAGCAGCTTAGAGGGGACGGTGAACACTGAAGCTTTCTTT. Translated: CASSLEGTVNTEAFF.

This sequence joins TRBV25-1 and TRBJ1-2, with D maybe TRBD1 (6 bases). The germline gives CDR1 MGHDK, CDR2 SYGVNS. The CDR3 spans 13 residues. Trimming cost V 7 bases and J 8 bases, with 17 bases left between them. In nucleotides, the CDR3 is TGTGCCAGCAAATTGGGACATGCTCAGGGCTACACCTTC. Translation gives CASKLGHAQGYTF.

In this sample, this clonotype turned up a few times. The V and J genes are TRBV3-1 and TRBJ1-5; no clear D. Germline CDR1 is LGHDT and CDR2 is YNNKEL (reference sequence). The CDR3 consists of 15 residues. The germline V and J ends were trimmed by 2 bases and 0 bases, with 8 bases remaining between them. The CDR3 DNA reads as TGTGCCAGCAGCCAAAGCGGGTATAGCAATCAGCCCCAGCATTTT. It translates to CASSQSGYSNQPQHF.

V usage is TRBV6-6 and J usage is TRBJ1-2; D is unclear. This CDR3 has 12 amino acids. Trimming left V 2 bases short and J 4 bases short, with 5 bases between. From germline, CDR1 is MNHNY and CDR2 SVGAGI (reference sequence). This CDR3 is CASSYRVYGYTF. The CDR3 nucleotides read TGTGCCAGCAGTTACCGGGTCTATGGCTACACCTTC.

This sequence joins TRBV29-1 and TRBJ2-1; no firm D call. Germline values: CDR1 SQVTM, CDR2 ANQGSEA. V was clipped by 4 bases and J by 0 bases, with 10 bases between them. The CDR3 is 14 amino acids. CDR3 sequence (DNA): TGCAGCGTTGTGCCCCCGAGCTCCTACAATGAGCAGTTCTTC. Translated: CSVVPPSSYNEQFF.

The rearrangement uses TRBV29-1 and TRBJ2-7; 7 bases align to TRBD2. V trimming: 5 bases; J trimming: 3 bases; junction bases outside the gene matches: 7. CDR3 length: 13 residues. CDR1 is SQVTM, CDR2 ANQGSEA, per germline. The CDR3, as DNA: TGCAGCGTTCGCGGGGGAGGAGACTACGAGCAGTACTTC. The encoded protein is CSVRGGGDYEQYF.

V gene TRBV11-2 combines with J gene TRBJ1-5; D call uncertain. Germline V gene sequence: CDR1 SGHAT, CDR2 FQNNGV. Trimming took off 4 bases at V and 5 bases at J, with 9 bases between the two ends. CDR3 size: 13 residues. In DNA, the CDR3 is TGTGCCAGCAGCTGGAAAATTCATCAGCCCCAGCATTTT. It is translated as CASSWKIHQPQHF. The full variable domain, completed using reference TRBV11-2 and TRBJ1-5, is EAGVAQSPRYKIIEKRQSVAFWCNPISGHATLYWYQQILGQGPKLLIQFQNNGVVDDSQLPKDRFSAERLKGVDSTLKIQPAKLEDSAVYLCASSWKIHQPQHFGDGTRLSIL.

The genes are TRBV7-9 and TRBJ1-1; 8 bases fit TRBD1. The J segment lost 0 bases and the V segment lost 2 bases, leaving 2 bases of the junction unmatched. The CDR3 is made up of 15 amino acids. The germline CDR1 and CDR2 sequences are SEHNR and FQNEAQ (reference sequence). Here the CDR3 reads CASSLLDRVNTEAFF. In nucleotides, the CDR3 is TGTGCCAGCAGCTTACTGGACAGGGTGAACACTGAAGCTTTCTTT.